The rows below give T cell receptor beta chains drawn from one sample of a study of cytomegalovirus exposure and HLA in healthy donors. Using immunoSEQ multiplex PCR, the repertoire was profiled, and TCRdb retains in-frame clones only, with some absent. The table shows 180,000 or so clones, with 70% to 90% occurring only once. The sequenced sample consisted of PBMCs. All receptors derive from a man younger than 35 in good health and CMV-seropositive. CDR3s include the opening cysteine and the closing phenylalanine or tryptophan. The order of the fields is V gene, clone size, J gene, D gene, CDR3 protein. The D gene is left open where the match is weak. Not every row has a clone size; where given, it reads once, few, many or a size class.

v_call: TRBV6-1
clone_size: -
j_call: TRBJ2-2
d_call: TRBD1
cdr3_aa: CAAKTGSSNTGELFF

v_call: TRBV6-5
clone_size: -
j_call: TRBJ1-1
d_call: -
cdr3_aa: CASSYRQITEAFF

v_call: TRBV29-1
clone_size: once
j_call: TRBJ2-1
d_call: TRBD2
cdr3_aa: CSVENRLAGNEQFF

v_call: TRBV7-8
clone_size: once
j_call: TRBJ2-7
d_call: -
cdr3_aa: CASSPLNLGYEQYF

v_call: TRBV5-1
clone_size: -
j_call: TRBJ1-2
d_call: -
cdr3_aa: CASSLTHNSGQGYTF

v_call: TRBV6-5
clone_size: -
j_call: TRBJ2-3
d_call: TRBD2
cdr3_aa: CASRASGGGTDTQYF

v_call: TRBV5-1
clone_size: -
j_call: TRBJ1-1
d_call: TRBD1
cdr3_aa: CASSPGQGGTEAFF

v_call: TRBV7-9
clone_size: once
j_call: TRBJ2-1
d_call: -
cdr3_aa: CASSLKSGGNEQFF

v_call: TRBV25-1
clone_size: -
j_call: TRBJ1-1
d_call: -
cdr3_aa: CASRDQWTEAFF

v_call: TRBV7-6
clone_size: -
j_call: TRBJ1-1
d_call: TRBD1
cdr3_aa: CASSPRQGMNTEAFF

v_call: TRBV4-2
clone_size: -
j_call: TRBJ2-1
d_call: -
cdr3_aa: CASSPQSGSNEQFF